This T cell receptor (beta chain) was sequenced in a study of memory CD4+ T cells and cytomegalovirus serostatus (dated by TCRdb to the late 2010s). Background on the whole study: The cohort included about 33 healthy adults from Belgium, of whom 9 were CMV seropositive and 24 were CMV seronegative. To replicate a published TCR-based CMV serostatus classifier, the researchers sequenced the CD4+ memory TCRbeta repertoires of a Belgian cohort whose cytomegalovirus serostatus was known.

Trimming removed 7 bases from V and 3 bases from J; the gene matches leave 9 bases unexplained. CDR1 SNHLY and CDR2 FYNNEI are derived from the germline V gene. The cysteine opens and the phenylalanine closes a CDR3 of 15 amino acids. Here the CDR3 DNA is all that survives: 45 bases in frame from base 1. This clone came up a few times. Its antigen remains undetermined. No per-base quality is available; no much larger clone lies one base away. A FACSAria II was used to sort memory CD4+ T cells, defined as single viable CD3+CD4+CD8-CD45RO+ cells. CMV serostatus was assessed using a Roche Elecsys assay, by which serum IgG against CMV pp150, pp28, p38 and p52 was detected. Following thawing, total CD4+ T cells were enriched through positive selection using CD4 magnetic microbeads. The samples came from a different study that was designed specifically to examine the CD4+ T cell memory repertoire. Peripheral blood mononuclear cells were isolated and cryopreserved according to standard operating procedures, and serum was stored at -80 degrees C. The staining relied on CD3-PerCP (BW264/56), CD4-APC (RPA-T4), CD45RO-PE (UCHT1) and CD8-Pacific Orange (3B5) antibodies, and Sytox blue was used to exclude non-viable cells.

Genomic DNA was extracted from sorted cells with the Quick-DNA Microprep Kit. TCRbeta DNA was amplified with the immunoSEQ hsTCRbeta kit following the manufacturer's protocol. TCRbeta libraries were sequenced on an Illumina MiSeq instrument. As for how the authors treated the data: Removing out-of-frame sequences left 2,204,828 distinct TCRbeta sequences, an average of around 67,000 per individual. Two values were used to score each individual: the count of 164 previously reported CMV-associated TCRbeta sequences and the total count of productive distinct TCRbeta sequences. A beta-binomial model was reimplemented in Python, and scikit-learn random forests with default parameters were trained on US cohort data. Classifier performance on the Belgian cohort was reported as the median AUC with percentile confidence intervals calculated over 10,000 bootstrap iterations. TCRdb provides this immuneACCESS table in a form limited to in-frame rearrangements. Some clones are lacking; in checked studies, under half of them reflect an unresolved V gene, and why the rest are absent is not known. V and J calls and clone size are copied from that table; D and trimming were computed from the DNA. Here the sample has 60,000 to 70,000 clones; 70% to 80% occur a single time. The ten most abundant clones make up around 4.3% of the sample.

Study-wide findings and limitations: A median bootstrapped AUC of around 0.95 with a 95% CI of 0.76-1.00 was achieved on the Belgian cohort by the original-framework classifier. The results were interpreted as suggesting that the CMV-associated TCR signature is mostly present in the CD4+ memory repertoire. For CMV serostatus prediction, a median bootstrapped AUC of 0.95 was reached with the original framework, and a median bootstrapped AUC of roughly 0.92 was reached with a US-trained random forest. Of over 150 previously reported CMV-associated TCRbeta sequences, around 70 appeared in the CD4+ memory repertoires, each in one to five individuals. Only CD4+CD45RO+ memory cells were sequenced, unlike the original study, which covered naive and memory CD4+ and CD8+ populations.

This TCR derives from an adult in good health and CMV-seropositive. The sequenced material came from memory CD4+ T cells from blood. Recombination linked TRBV2 to TRBJ1-2; 9 of the junction bases match TRBD1. The CDR3 protein: CASTEGQGLYYGYTF. The nucleotide sequence is TGTGCCAGCACTGAGGGACAGGGTCTCTACTATGGCTACACCTTC.